The sequence of this TCR beta chain was determined in a study of blood T cell repertoires in COVID-19. The overall study: Both acute and convalescent COVID-19 samples were obtained from the United States, Italy and Spain.

Cohorts were assigned according to the clinical history that participants reported. The CDR3 runs 15 residues. The V and J ends lost 6 bases and 5 bases respectively, with 20 bases between them. Germline V gene lookup returns CDR1 MNHEY and CDR2 SMNVEV (reference sequence). In the original workflow: Estimates of nucleated cell counts were drawn from the amplification of reference gene primers. Clones were read by immunoSEQ multiplex PCR, and TCRdb kept only the in-frame ones, dropping some. V and J calls and clone size are given by that table; D and trimming were obtained from the DNA. In the table there are some 260,000 clones, under 90% of which are singletons.

Sequences were obtained from PBMCs or T cells enriched from blood (not recorded which). This TCR came from a man aged 35-49 years who had recovered from COVID-19. The chain combines TRBV27 with TRBJ2-7; TRBD1 is a possible D gene (5 bases). The CDR3 nucleotides read TGTGCCAGCAGCCCGAACAGGCACTCAGGCAACGAGCAGTACTTC. Translated: CASSPNRHSGNEQYF.